This T cell receptor beta chain was obtained from a study of OX40 agonist ivuxolimab in advanced cancers. Measured with immunoSEQ multiplex PCR; TCRdb has only the in-frame clones, and not every one. Of tens of thousands of clones detected, 70% to 90% appear once; the ten largest clones hold approximately 5%. This CDR3 spans 16 amino acids. Germline-derived CDR1 and CDR2 are LNHDA and SQIVND (reference sequence). Trimming removed 0 bases at V and 5 bases at J, with 16 bases between. The chain is built from TRBV19 and TRBJ1-1; the D is unclear. The source material was CD4+ or CD8+ T cells sorted from blood, sampled in a trial of the OX40 agonist ivuxolimab. This receptor was identified in an adult with an advanced solid tumor such as melanoma, head and neck, liver or kidney cancer. CDR3 DNA sequence: TGTGCCAGTAGTATAGAAGGTCCGAGGATGGGTACTGAAGCTTTCTTT. Residues: CASSIEGPRMGTEAFF.